The sequence of this T cell receptor (beta chain) was determined in a study of shared clonotypes between healthy human individuals. Germline V gene lookup returns CDR1 SGHNT and CDR2 YYREEE (reference sequence). The length of the CDR3 is 15 residues. Trimming cost V 1 base and J 5 bases; bases outside gene matches: 8. Comment on this clone: Its specificity is not known.

General study results and limits: Among the subsets, naive ones generally showed larger estimated richness than memory ones.

Genomic DNA of every subset was divided equally among multiple immunoSEQ plates. TCRdb keeps only in-frame clones here, not all; method: immunoSEQ multiplex PCR. The sample lists some 360,000 clones; about 70% were seen once. Sequenced material: memory CD4+ T cells sorted from blood. Subset reported: CD45RA-negative fraction. The source of this sequence is a man aged 25 to 40 in good health. This chain links TRBV5-4 with TRBJ2-7; 8 bases map to TRBD1. The DNA for the CDR3 is TGTGCCAGCAGCTTGAACCCGGGACAGGAAAACGAGCAGTACTTC. This sequence encodes CASSLNPGQENEQYF.